These 30 T cell receptor beta chains share one sample of origin, sequenced in a study of shared clonotypes between healthy human individuals. Naive-designated CD8 cells lacked CD45RO, were positively enriched for CCR7, and omitted terminally differentiated effector memory CD45RA+ cells. Sequencing used immunoSEQ multiplex PCR; TCRdb keeps in-frame clones, though not all of them. Among about 600,000 clones listed, around 95% were seen once. Sample: naive CD8+ T cells sorted from blood. The receptors come from a woman between 25 and 40 years old in good health.

The chain is built from TRBV5-6 and TRBJ1-5, with 9 bases aligning to TRBD1. Trimming took 0 bases from V and 4 from J; bases not matched to a gene: 2. The germline gives CDR1 SGHDT, CDR2 YYEEEE. CDR3 length: 15 residues. The DNA of the CDR3 is TGTGCCAGCAGCTTGGGACAGGGGGTTAATCAGCCCCAGCATTTT. Its translation: CASSLGQGVNQPQHF.

In its sample, this clone was seen once. The rearrangement uses TRBV19 and TRBJ2-7; TRBD2 matches at 9 bases. This CDR3 region has 13 residues. Germline V lookup: CDR1 LNHDA, CDR2 SQIVND (reference sequence). Germline trimming cut 6 bases from V and 3 bases from J; bases unmatched to any gene: 3. Written as DNA, the CDR3 is TGTGCCAGTAGAGGGACTAGCCGCTACGAGCAGTACTTC. Translating gives CASRGTSRYEQYF.

V usage is TRBV15 and J usage is TRBJ2-1; the D gene could be TRBD1 or TRBD2 (7 bases each). The CDR3 totals 16 residues. The germline V gene has CDR1 LNHNV and CDR2 YYDKDF (reference sequence). The ends were cut back, 2 bases at V and 3 bases at J, with 14 bases in the middle. This CDR3 is CATSRQGEGLYNEQFF. DNA for the CDR3: TGTGCCACCAGCAGACAGGGGGAGGGCCTCTACAATGAGCAGTTCTTC.

The V and J genes are TRBV7-9 and TRBJ2-3; 8 bases align to TRBD2. The CDR3 runs to 16 residues. J lost 6 bases, V lost 8 bases, and 16 bases had no gene match. The V gene's germline CDR1 is SEHNR and CDR2 FQNEAQ (reference sequence). CDR3 nucleotide sequence: TGTGCCAGCGGCCGAGTAGCGGGACCAGCTAGGGATACGCAGTATTTT. Amino acid sequence: CASGRVAGPARDTQYF.

The chain uses TRBV11-2 and TRBJ2-7; TRBD1 matches 7 bases. V shed 5 bases and J 2 bases; nucleotides not matched to a gene: 9. The length of the CDR3 is 15 residues. Looked up from germline, CDR1 is SGHAT and CDR2 is FQNNGV. The CDR3: CASSLPTGAAYEQYF. As DNA, the CDR3 is TGTGCCAGCAGCCTACCTACAGGGGCCGCCTACGAGCAGTACTTC.

V gene TRBV2 combines with J gene TRBJ1-2; the D is unclear. Trimming left V 2 bases short and J 0 bases short, with 10 bases between. Germline loops: CDR1 SNHLY, CDR2 FYNNEI. The CDR3 is made up of 15 amino acids. The CDR3 sequence: CASSESRYTNYGYTF. The CDR3, as DNA: TGTGCCAGCAGTGAAAGCAGGTATACTAACTATGGCTACACCTTC.

The chain combines TRBV7-9 with TRBJ1-1, with TRBD1 matching 9 bases. V dropped 3 bases and J dropped 4; count of bases not matched to a gene: 3. CDR3 length: 14 amino acids. Germline CDR1 and CDR2: SEHNR and FQNEAQ (reference sequence). Here the CDR3 DNA reads TGTGCCAGCAGCTTTTCGACAGGGGGCACTGAAGCTTTCTTT. Its protein product is CASSFSTGGTEAFF.

This sequence joins TRBV27 and TRBJ2-7; 9 bases agree with TRBD1. V lost 6 bases to trimming and J lost 5 bases; unmatched junction nucleotides: 11. The V gene's germline CDR1 is MNHEY and CDR2 SMNVEV (reference sequence). There are 15 residues in the CDR3. This CDR3 reads CASRIGGQGPDEQYF. The CDR3 DNA follows: TGTGCCAGCAGGATTGGGGGACAGGGCCCTGACGAGCAGTACTTC.

The rearrangement links TRBV5-6 to TRBJ2-7, with 7 nucleotides matching TRBD1. The CDR3 loop spans 16 amino acids. The V segment lost 0 bases and the J segment 0 bases; nucleotides outside the gene matches: 6. Germline CDR1 is SGHDT and CDR2 is YYEEEE. CDR3 coding DNA: TGTGCCAGCAGCTTGGTGGGGACAGCCAGCTCCTACGAGCAGTACTTC. Translating it yields CASSLVGTASSYEQYF.

This clone was seen only once. This chain links TRBV10-1 with TRBJ1-5, with D uncertain. The germline V gene has CDR1 WNHNN and CDR2 SYGVQD (reference sequence). With 2 bases removed from V and 7 bases from J, the gap between germline ends came to 9 bases. The CDR3 sequence is 13 residues long. This chain's CDR3 is CASSEKGWQPQHF. CDR3 nucleotide sequence: TGCGCCAGCAGTGAGAAGGGCTGGCAGCCCCAGCATTTT.

The rearrangement links TRBV20-1 to TRBJ2-7; D is possibly TRBD1 (5 bases). V dropped 6 bases and J dropped 3 bases, with 9 bases sitting between them. CDR3 size: 11 residues. Germline CDR1 reads DFQATT; CDR2 reads SNEGSKA (reference sequence). Here the CDR3 reads CSAYTGYEQYF. CDR3 nucleotides: TGCAGTGCCTACACAGGCTACGAGCAGTACTTC.

In its sample, this clone was seen once. This same CDR3 is encoded by further DNA sequences in the sample. The chain uses TRBV27 and TRBJ2-1; D remains unclear. Germline-derived CDR1 and CDR2 are MNHEY and SMNVEV (reference sequence). Trimming shortened V by 2 bases and J by 7 bases, and 3 bases separated the two germline ends. This CDR3 is 11 amino acids long. CDR3 amino acids: CASSLANEQFF. The CDR3 DNA follows: TGTGCCAGCAGTTTAGCGAATGAGCAGTTCTTC.

This chain joins TRBV27 and TRBJ1-4; D is unclear. V was shortened by 5 bases and J by 8 bases, with 18 bases between the two germline ends. Germline CDR1 and CDR2: MNHEY and SMNVEV (reference sequence). The CDR3 contains 15 residues. The DNA for the CDR3 is TGTGCCAGCAGTCGGGCTAGGGAAATCGGAGAAAAACTGTTTTTT. This translates into CASSRAREIGEKLFF. Using reference TRBV27 and TRBJ1-4 for the parts outside the CDR3, the full variable domain is EAQVTQNPRYLITVTGKKLTVTCSQNMNHEYMSWYRQDPGLGLRQIYYSMNVEVTDKGDVPEGYKVSRKEKRNFPLILESPSPNQTSLYFCASSRAREIGEKLFFGSGTQLSVL.

The CDR3 DNA sequence: TGCGCCAGCAGCCAAGGTAGCGCCTTCTCCTACAATGAGCAGTTCTTC. Translating it yields CASSQGSAFSYNEQFF. V is TRBV4-1 and J is TRBJ2-1; D perhaps matches TRBD2 (5 bases). The CDR3 has 16 residues. CDR1 is MGHRA and CDR2 is YSYEKL in the germline V gene. Trimming took 1 base from V and 0 from J, leaving 10 bases between them.

This rearrangement joins TRBV30 to TRBJ2-7, with 8 bases matching TRBD2. This CDR3 region has 15 residues. V was pared by 0 bases and J by 4 bases, with 8 bases of the junction left unmatched. Germline CDR1 reads GTSNPN; CDR2 reads SVGIG (reference sequence). The CDR3 nucleotides are TGTGCCTGGAGTGTTGGAGCGGGAGCTCGGTACGAGCAGTACTTC. Translating it yields CAWSVGAGARYEQYF.

The J gene is TRBJ2-5, the V gene TRBV27; tentatively, D is TRBD2 (6 bases). Judging by the DNA end, TRBJ2-7 fits better; the J call may be wrong. Looked up from germline, CDR1 is MNHEY and CDR2 is SMNVEV (reference sequence). This CDR3 comprises 13 residues. This CDR3 reads CASSRRGRYEQYF. CDR3 nucleotides: TGTGCCAGCAGTCGCCGGGGGAGATACGAGCAGTACTTC.

This chain joins TRBV4-1 and TRBJ2-2; TRBD2 matches 10 bases. V gave up 0 bases and J gave up 5 bases; unmatched junction bases: 9. The CDR3 is 18 amino acids. The germline V gene has CDR1 MGHRA and CDR2 YSYEKL. DNA of the CDR3: TGCGCCAGCAGCCAAGATTCAGGGCTAGCGGGAGTGACCGGGGAGCTGTTTTTT. As protein: CASSQDSGLAGVTGELFF.

The CDR3 bases are TGTGCCTGGAGTGGAGGACAGGGGTGGGAAAAACTGTTTTTT. This encodes CAWSGGQGWEKLFF. This chain uses TRBV30 with TRBJ1-4; 9 positions match TRBD1. V was pared by 1 base and J by 8 bases, with 5 bases of the junction left unmatched. CDR3 length: 14 amino acids. The V gene's germline CDR1 is GTSNPN and CDR2 SVGIG (reference sequence).

This chain uses TRBV27 with TRBJ2-2; D unresolved. The V gene's germline CDR1 is MNHEY and CDR2 SMNVEV (reference sequence). This CDR3 spans 13 amino acids. Deletions cut 5 bases from V and 6 bases from J, with 10 bases between. This chain's CDR3 is CASSPGLAGELFF. The CDR3, as DNA: TGTGCCAGCAGTCCCGGCCTCGCCGGGGAGCTGTTTTTT.

This rearrangement joins TRBV6-6 to TRBJ2-3, with TRBD2 identical over 7 bases. CDR3 size: 16 residues. V shed 6 bases, J shed 4 bases, and the junction held 13 bases outside the gene matches. CDR1 is MNHNY, CDR2 SVGAGI, per germline (reference sequence). The CDR3 coding sequence is TGTGCCAGCAGGGGGAGGGCGGGAGTATGGTCAGATACGCAGTATTTT. Amino acids: CASRGRAGVWSDTQYF.

The rearrangement uses TRBV29-1 and TRBJ1-1; 7 bases are a match to TRBD1. The germline V gene has CDR1 SQVTM and CDR2 ANQGSEA. The J segment lost 3 bases and the V segment lost 3 bases, leaving 4 bases of the junction unmatched. The CDR3 is made up of 13 amino acids. In nucleotides, the CDR3 is TGCAGCGTTGACCCCACAGGGGACACTGAAGCTTTCTTT. It specifies CSVDPTGDTEAFF.

This clone appeared a single time. V usage is TRBV7-6 and J usage is TRBJ2-1; 8 bases map to TRBD2. V shed 5 bases and J 0 bases; nucleotides not matched to a gene: 3. CDR3 size: 15 residues. Germline lookup yields CDR1 SGHVS and CDR2 FNYEAQ. The CDR3 bases are TGTGCCAGCAGCCTTAGCGGGATCTCCTACAATGAGCAGTTCTTC. It codes for CASSLSGISYNEQFF. Combining the CDR3 with reference TRBV7-6 and TRBJ2-1 gives the whole variable domain GAGVSQSPRYKVTKRGQDVALRCDPISGHVSLYWYRQALGQGPEFLTYFNYEAQQDKSGLPNDRFSAERPEGSISTLTIQRTEQRDSAMYRCASSLSGISYNEQFFGPGTRLTVL.

This clone was seen just once. The chain recombines TRBV19 with TRBJ1-3; D call uncertain. V gave up 3 bases and J gave up 2 bases, with 11 bases separating them. Germline V CDR1 and CDR2: LNHDA, SQIVND (reference sequence). The CDR3 contains 15 residues. CDR3 DNA: TGTGCCAGTAGTATCTTAAGGGTTCCTGGAAACACCATATATTTT. Translating it yields CASSILRVPGNTIYF.

The V gene is TRBV9, the J gene TRBJ1-1, with 9 bases aligning to TRBD1. Germline CDR1 reads SGDLS; CDR2 reads YYNGEE. Unmatched junction bases numbered 11, after V lost 2 bases and J lost 6 bases. The CDR3 has 16 residues. The CDR3 DNA reads TGTGCCAGCAGCGTGGGAAACGACAGGGGGGTCGCTGAAGCTTTCTTT. Encoded protein: CASSVGNDRGVAEAFF.

A single count supports this clone. The gene calls are TRBV27 and TRBJ2-5, with D perhaps TRBD1 or TRBD2 (6 bases each). The CDR3 extends over 17 amino acids. Deletions cut 6 bases from V and 1 base from J, with 21 bases between. Germline loops: CDR1 MNHEY, CDR2 SMNVEV (reference sequence). This CDR3 is CASSPEGGGSFQETQYF. Written as DNA, the CDR3 is TGTGCCAGCAGCCCAGAGGGGGGAGGAAGTTTCCAAGAGACCCAGTACTTC.

Remarks on this clone: Different DNA sequences within this sample yield the same CDR3. V and J are TRBV27 and TRBJ2-7, with 8 bases fitting TRBD1. The CDR3 spans 14 residues. Per the germline V gene, CDR1 is MNHEY and CDR2 is SMNVEV (reference sequence). Trimming removed 2 bases from V and 4 bases from J; junction bases left unmatched: 4. CDR3 bases: TGTGCCAGCAGTTTAGGGACAGGCGCGTACGAGCAGTACTTC. Encoded protein: CASSLGTGAYEQYF.

The chain carries TRBV19 and TRBJ2-1; 10 bases line up with TRBD2. Germline V gives CDR1 LNHDA, CDR2 SQIVND (reference sequence). The V and J ends lost 1 base and 2 bases, in that order; junction bases with no gene match: 5. CDR3 length: 17 amino acids. The CDR3: CASSIAPGLAPYNEQFF. DNA of the CDR3: TGTGCCAGTAGTATAGCCCCGGGACTAGCGCCCTACAATGAGCAGTTCTTC. Looking up the rest from reference TRBV19 and TRBJ2-1 gives the full variable domain: DGGITQSPKYLFRKEGQNVTLSCEQNLNHDAMYWYRQDPGQGLRLIYYSQIVNDFQKGDIAEGYSVSREKKESFPLTVTSAQKNPTAFYLCASSIAPGLAPYNEQFFGPGTRLTVL.

This sequence joins TRBV14 and TRBJ1-2; D not resolved. This CDR3 region has 17 residues. V was pared by 3 bases and J by 3 bases, with 20 bases between. The V gene's germline CDR1 is SGHDN and CDR2 FVKESK. CDR3 in amino acids: CASSQRTDTSPYYGYTF. CDR3 in DNA: TGTGCCAGCAGCCAGAGGACGGATACAAGCCCCTACTATGGCTACACCTTC.

This clone was picked up one time. The V gene is TRBV4-1, the J gene TRBJ2-2; TRBD2 matches 8 bases. CDR3 length: 18 amino acids. V dropped 1 base and J dropped 5; count of bases not matched to a gene: 12. CDR1 and CDR2 from the germline V gene are MGHRA and YSYEKL. This chain's CDR3 is CASSQAAGGWVHTGELFF. CDR3 coding DNA: TGCGCCAGCAGCCAAGCGGCGGGAGGCTGGGTCCATACCGGGGAGCTGTTTTTT.

The rearrangement uses TRBV6-1 and TRBJ1-5, with no clear D. Germline CDR1 and CDR2: MNHNS and SASEGT. The CDR3 totals 14 residues. V was pared by 3 bases and J by 3 bases, with 9 bases between. CDR3 bases: TGTGCCAGCAGTGACATTGGTCCCAATCAGCCCCAGCATTTT. Its translation: CASSDIGPNQPQHF.